Below, 5 T cell receptor beta chains from the same sample are listed, as sequenced in a study of OX40 agonist ivuxolimab in advanced cancers. Library method: the immunoSEQ multiplex PCR assay. In TCRdb, the immuneACCESS table is reduced to in-frame sequences with V and J assigned. These tables do not hold every clone; where another copy was compared, an unresolved V gene accounts for under half, and the others remain unexplained. The sample table contains about 16,000 clones; only one count was recorded for 65% to 90% of them. Jointly, the top ten make up around 4% of the sample. Sequenced material: CD4+ or CD8+ T cells sorted from blood, taken in a trial of the OX40 agonist ivuxolimab. Receptor source: an adult with an advanced solid tumor such as melanoma, head and neck, liver or kidney cancer.

The chain employs TRBV6-6 and TRBJ1-1, with D unresolved. Trimming removed 0 bases from V and 4 bases from J, with 12 bases in between. The CDR3 runs to 15 residues. Germline loops: CDR1 MNHNY, CDR2 SVGAGI (reference sequence). The CDR3 DNA sequence: TGTGCCAGCAGTTACTCGGGCATAGGAGGCACTGAAGCTTTCTTT. Its translation is CASSYSGIGGTEAFF.

V gene TRBV28 combines with J gene TRBJ1-2; D not certain. CDR1 and CDR2 (germline): MDHEN, SYDVKM. The CDR3 is 12 amino acids. Trimming cost V 3 bases and J 4 bases, with 6 bases left between them. The DNA for the CDR3 is TGTGCCAGCAGTTTCGGCTCCTATGGCTACACCTTC. Encoded protein: CASSFGSYGYTF.

This chain uses TRBV27 with TRBJ1-6; possibly TRBD1 for D (5 bases). The V gene's germline CDR1 is MNHEY and CDR2 SMNVEV (reference sequence). Between the trimmed V and J ends, which lost 6 bases and 6 bases, there was a span of 15 bases. The CDR3 sequence is 15 residues long. The CDR3 sequence is CASRGPDGGNSPLHF. Here the CDR3 DNA reads TGTGCCAGCAGGGGTCCGGACGGGGGTAATTCACCCCTCCACTTT.

The CDR3 loop reads CASSFSPGQGNYGYTF. CDR3 bases: TGTGCCAGCAGCTTCTCTCCGGGACAGGGAAACTATGGCTACACCTTC. The chain recombines TRBV7-9 with TRBJ1-2; 9 bases match TRBD1. V was pared by 3 bases and J by 2 bases, with 7 bases of the junction left unmatched. Germline CDR1 reads SEHNR; CDR2 reads FQNEAQ (reference sequence). The CDR3 is made up of 16 amino acids.

The chain employs TRBV19 and TRBJ1-5; 9 nucleotides agree with TRBD1. This CDR3 spans 13 amino acids. J gave up 6 bases and V 6 bases, and 3 bases lay outside the gene matches. CDR1 is LNHDA and CDR2 is SQIVND in the germline V gene (reference sequence). The chain's CDR3 is CASSPDRGQPQHF. The CDR3 DNA reads as TGTGCCAGTAGCCCGGACAGGGGTCAGCCCCAGCATTTT.